Sequencing of this T cell receptor (beta chain) was carried out in a study of blood T cell dynamics during melanoma immunotherapy. The overall study: First-line therapy was either pembrolizumab or nivolumab with ipilimumab for metastatic melanoma.

Points from the study as a whole: Disease-control patients' PBMC repertoires became either more clonal or more diverse at W3. The study could not tell melanoma-specific clones from general immune activation.

The CDR3 runs 14 residues. V dropped 2 bases and J dropped 8 bases, with 15 bases sitting between them. Looked up from germline, CDR1 is KGHSY and CDR2 is FQNENV. Time point specified: pre-treatment baseline. Apart from a couple of fast progressors, RECIST 1.1 response was judged 12 weeks post-infusion. Of note for this clone: The antigen remains undetermined.

The data were produced by immunoSEQ multiplex PCR, yet TCRdb's version contains in-frame clones alone and is incomplete. The table records thousands of clones, around 81% of them present only once. The chain employs TRBV16 and TRBJ1-2; no definite D call. The receptor was isolated from a human donor with melanoma. The sample was blood, taken from a patient treated with checkpoint blockade. CDR3 sequence (DNA): TGTGCCAGCAGCCAAGGACCGTCCCCTCAGGGCTACACCTTC. Protein product: CASSQGPSPQGYTF.